Included here is one TCR beta chain sequence, with context. Its antigen remains undetermined. No much larger clone exists at a distance of one base, and base qualities are not known. The sample belongs to a study of T cells in tumors and immune-related adverse events (dated by TCRdb to about 2021). The treatment or condition label for this specimen denotes: nivolumab (PD-1 blockade) given before sampling. The DNeasy Blood and Tissue Kit was used to extract DNA from the formalin-fixed paraffin-embedded specimens. Trimming takes 0 bases from V and 7 bases from J, and the germline ends sit 15 bases apart. As encoded in the germline V gene, CDR1 is MGHRA while CDR2 is YSYEKL. Measured from the cysteine to the phenylalanine, the CDR3 is 15 residues long. CDR3 DNA only is kept here, 45 bases in frame from base 1. The TCR beta locus was amplified and sequenced using the immunoSEQ assay, from which bulk TCR Vbeta CDR3 data were obtained. On the study's bioinformatics: CDR3s were excluded if they were non-productive, were shorter than 7 amino acids, or did not start with C or end with F/W. Analysis was limited to specimens with at least 1000 reads, and clonotypes were defined at the amino acid level. Clonality was computed as 1 minus Pielou's evenness. Library sizes were equalized by abundance-weighted random subsampling with replacement, which was repeated 100 times so that 95% confidence intervals could be reported. Repertoire overlap was quantified using the Morisita overlap index, and the top 40 clones per specimen were examined for overlap with the irAE. In its TCRdb copy, this immuneACCESS table keeps in-frame sequences only and misses some clones. Where compared with another copy, unresolved V genes explain less than half of these, and the others have no known cause. V and J calls and clone size come straight from that table; D and trimming were deduced from the DNA. The sample table shows about 22,000 clones, and under 95% are seen once. The biggest ten clones account for approximately 1.5% of the sample.

The sample was lymph node tissue, taken from a patient treated with anti-PD-1 therapy. The receptor comes from a female donor with metastatic renal cell carcinoma. The chain joins TRBV4-1 to TRBJ2-5; no D gene call is confident. The CDR3 in this case is CASSQDGSTRWTQYF. The base sequence is TGCGCCAGCAGCCAAGATGGAAGCACCCGATGGACCCAGTACTTC.